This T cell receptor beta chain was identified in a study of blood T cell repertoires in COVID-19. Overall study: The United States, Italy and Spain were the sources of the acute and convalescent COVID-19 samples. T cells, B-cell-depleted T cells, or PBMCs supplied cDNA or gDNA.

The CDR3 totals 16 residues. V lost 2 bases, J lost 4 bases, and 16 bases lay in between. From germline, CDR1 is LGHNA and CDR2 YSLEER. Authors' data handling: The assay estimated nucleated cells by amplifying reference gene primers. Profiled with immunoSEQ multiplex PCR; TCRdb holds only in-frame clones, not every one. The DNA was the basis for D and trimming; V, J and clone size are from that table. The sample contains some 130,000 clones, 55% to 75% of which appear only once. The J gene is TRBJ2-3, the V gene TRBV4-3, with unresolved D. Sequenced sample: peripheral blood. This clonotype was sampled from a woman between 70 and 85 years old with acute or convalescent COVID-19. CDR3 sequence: CASSQNPSREADTQYF. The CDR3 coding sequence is TGCGCCAGCAGCCAAAATCCGTCCCGTGAGGCAGATACGCAGTATTTT.